One sample yielded the 9 T cell receptor beta chains listed below, sequenced in a study of CD8 T cells in ankylosing spondylitis. Study conclusions and caveats: A TCR beta motif made of fewer than ten highly homologous variants seemed typical of ankylosing spondylitis blood.

No cognate antigen is known for these TCRs. TCRdb reprocessed the 5' RACE reads with MiXCR, giving one entry per CDR3 protein. The data hold about 440,000 distinct CDR3 sequences, with 17% observed a single time. Sample: blood, either unsorted or a sorted T cell fraction (not recorded which). Source of these receptors: a male donor with ankylosing spondylitis.

The chain couples TRBV20-1 to TRBJ1-5; D gene unclear. V was shortened by 1 base and J by 2 bases, with 12 bases between the two germline ends. CDR3 length: 15 amino acids. Germline values: CDR1 DFQATT, CDR2 SNEGSKA (reference sequence). The CDR3 region has the DNA TGCAGTGCTAGAGTCGGCTTCTCGGGCAATCAGCCCCAGCATTTT. Its protein is CSARVGFSGNQPQHF.

Only a few counts were recorded for this clonotype. This rearrangement joins TRBV3-1 to TRBJ1-1; D is unclear. The CDR3 contains 13 residues. V dropped 1 base and J dropped 10 bases, with 13 bases sitting between them. From germline, CDR1 is LGHDT and CDR2 YNNKEL (reference sequence). CDR3 coding DNA: TGTGCCAGCAGCCAAGTCTCCTCAGTTGGAGCTTTCTTT. Its protein is CASSQVSSVGAFF.

This rearrangement joins TRBV4-1 to TRBJ1-1, with a tentative D call TRBD1 (5 bases). Germline CDR1 is MGHRA and CDR2 is YSYEKL. The CDR3 is 15 amino acids. Trimming took off 3 bases at V and 1 base at J, with 12 bases between the two ends. The CDR3 DNA reads as TGCGCCAGCAGCCAGGGTACTGACAGGAACACTGAAGCTTTCTTT. This encodes CASSQGTDRNTEAFF.

This rearrangement joins TRBV20-1 to TRBJ1-2; D gene uncertain. Trimming left V 5 bases short and J 4 bases short, with 11 bases between. Germline CDR1 reads DFQATT; CDR2 reads SNEGSKA (reference sequence). The CDR3 runs 12 residues. CDR3 loop: CSAPMRAYGYTF. Here the CDR3 DNA reads TGCAGTGCTCCGATGCGGGCCTATGGCTACACCTTC.

This clonotype was seen repeatedly, ten times or more. The chain joins TRBV2 to TRBJ2-1; TRBD2 agrees at 10 bases. The J segment lost 3 bases and the V segment lost 3 bases, leaving 2 bases of the junction unmatched. Germline V lookup: CDR1 SNHLY, CDR2 FYNNEI. The CDR3 runs to 15 residues. The CDR3 coding sequence is TGTGCCAGCAGTGAGGAGCGGGGGGGCTACAATGAGCAGTTCTTC. It encodes CASSEERGGYNEQFF.

This sequence joins TRBV5-6 and TRBJ1-4; D call uncertain. Germline-derived CDR1 and CDR2 are SGHDT and YYEEEE. The CDR3 runs 13 residues. V shed 4 bases and J shed 7 bases, with 11 bases lying between them. The CDR3 sequence is CASSRTMGEKLFF. The CDR3, as DNA: TGTGCCAGCAGCCGCACCATGGGTGAAAAACTGTTTTTT.

The chain has TRBV24-1 and TRBJ2-1; D unresolved. Per germline, CDR1 KGHDR and CDR2 SFDVKD. The CDR3 extends over 13 amino acids. The V end lost 1 base, the J end lost 8 bases, and 8 bases lay between the germline ends. CDR3 protein: CATSDLDRYEQFF. As DNA, the CDR3 is TGTGCCACCAGTGATTTAGATAGGTATGAGCAGTTCTTC.

This clonotype was counted between two and nine times. The CDR3 is CASSLVELNTEAFF. The DNA of the CDR3 is TGTGCCAGCAGCTTAGTTGAACTGAACACTGAAGCTTTCTTT. The chain has TRBV7-8 and TRBJ1-1; D is undetermined. CDR3 length: 14 residues. Germline CDR1 and CDR2: SGHVS and FQNEAQ. The V end lost 1 base, the J end lost 0 bases, and 6 bases lay between the germline ends. Full variable domain (missing parts from reference TRBV7-8 and TRBJ1-1): GAGVSQSPRYKVAKRGQDVALRCDPISGHVSLFWYQQALGQGPEFLTYFQNEAQLDKSGLPSDRFFAERPEGSVSTLKIQRTQQEDSAVYLCASSLVELNTEAFFGQGTRLTVV.

In its sample, this clonotype was seen a few times. The V call is TRBV12-3 or TRBV12-4, the J call TRBJ2-7, with 8 bases aligning to TRBD2. Trimming cost V 2 bases and J 2 bases; bases outside gene matches: 8. The CDR3 is 16 amino acids. The CDR3 spells CASSLSGLATAYEQYF. CDR3 coding DNA: TGTGCCAGCAGTTTATCAGGACTAGCAACCGCCTACGAGCAGTACTTC.